This T cell receptor (beta chain) was identified during a study of cytomegalovirus exposure and HLA in healthy donors. Whole-study findings and limits: For most TCR sequences rarity was the rule, although some public TCRs occurred in many donors. According to a later analysis, TCR clusters from the first cohort tended to co-occur in the 120 or so validation repertoires. Overall, roughly 160 TCR beta chains were annotated as cytomegalovirus-associated.

Worth noting for this clone: Its target is not known.

Libraries were prepared by immunoSEQ multiplex PCR; TCRdb keeps only in-frame clonotypes and omits some of them. The repertoire holds roughly 200,000 clones, with around 86% as singletons. The CDR3 runs 11 residues. From germline, CDR1 is DFQATT and CDR2 SNEGSKA (reference sequence). The V end lost 6 bases, the J end lost 0 bases, and 6 bases lay between the germline ends. The source of this sequence is a man aged 30 to 39 in good health and CMV-seropositive. The chain uses TRBV20-1 and TRBJ2-7; no clear D. Sequenced sample: PBMCs. CDR3 sequence: CSAPLSYEQYF. The CDR3 region has the DNA TGCAGTGCGCCCCTCTCCTACGAGCAGTACTTC.